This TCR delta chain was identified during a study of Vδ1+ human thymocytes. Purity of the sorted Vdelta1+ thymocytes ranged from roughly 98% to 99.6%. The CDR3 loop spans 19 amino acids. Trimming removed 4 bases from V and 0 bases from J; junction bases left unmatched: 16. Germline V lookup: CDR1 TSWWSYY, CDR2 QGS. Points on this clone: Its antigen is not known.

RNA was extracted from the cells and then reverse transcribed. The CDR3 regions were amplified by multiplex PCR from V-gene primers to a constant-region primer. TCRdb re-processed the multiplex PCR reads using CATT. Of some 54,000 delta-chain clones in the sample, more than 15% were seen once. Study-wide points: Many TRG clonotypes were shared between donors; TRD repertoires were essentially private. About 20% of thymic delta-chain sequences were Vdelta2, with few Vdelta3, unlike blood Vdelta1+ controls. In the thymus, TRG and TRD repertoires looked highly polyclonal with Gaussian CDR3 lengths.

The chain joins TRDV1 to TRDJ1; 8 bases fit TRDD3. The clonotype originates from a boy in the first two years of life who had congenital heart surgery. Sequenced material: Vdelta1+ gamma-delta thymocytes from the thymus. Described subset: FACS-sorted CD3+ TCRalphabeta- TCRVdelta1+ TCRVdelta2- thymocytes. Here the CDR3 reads CALGAYWRRWGIHTDKLIF. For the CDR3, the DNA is TGTGCTCTTGGGGCGTATTGGAGGCGATGGGGGATTCACACCGATAAACTCATCTTT.